Presented here are 3 T cell receptor beta chains from one specimen sequenced in a study of T cells in women clearing cervical HPV infection. The table came from immunoSEQ multiplex PCR; TCRdb's copy has only in-frame clones and leaves some out. The sample data list about 20,000 clones. Sequences were obtained from blood buffy coat. The receptor set was obtained from a woman aged 18 to 75 with a cervical HPV16 infection that either progressed to CIN3+ or cleared (not recorded which).

The CDR3 bases that were read are TGCAGTGCTAGCGGACAGGGGGCTTGGGAGACG. Amino acid sequence: CSASGQGAWET. Given in full, the CDR3 is CSASGQGAWETQYF. The J gene is TRBJ2-3, the V gene TRBV20-1; 11 bases agree with TRBD1. Read coverage stops 3 residues before the CDR3 terminus; the germline J gene supplies the remainder. The germline gives CDR1 DFQATT, CDR2 SNEGSKA (reference sequence). The CDR3 has 14 amino acids.

Concerning this clone itself: The read comes to an end 3 residues before the CDR3 does, leaving the germline J gene to fill in the end. This chain links TRBV19 with TRBJ2-3; TRBD1 aligns across 8 bases. This CDR3 region has 15 residues. Germline-derived CDR1 and CDR2 are LNHDA and SQIVND (reference sequence). CDR3 bases read: TGTGCCAGTTCCTTGACAGGGGAGGTCGCGGAGACG. It translates to CASSLTGEVAET. The CDR3 reads in full as CASSLTGEVAETQYF.

Of note for this clone: The CDR3 end falls 3 residues outside the read, so it is completed with the germline J gene. The V call is TRBV18, the J call TRBJ2-1, with D possibly matching TRBD2 (6 bases). The CDR3 totals 14 residues. Germline V CDR1 and CDR2: KGHSH, LQKENI. Trimming removed 3 bases at V and 7 bases at J, with 13 bases between. The part of the CDR3 DNA that was read is TGTGCCAGCTCACCCGACGAAGCGGGTAATGAG. Amino acids: CASSPDEAGNE. The full CDR3 reads CASSPDEAGNEQFF.